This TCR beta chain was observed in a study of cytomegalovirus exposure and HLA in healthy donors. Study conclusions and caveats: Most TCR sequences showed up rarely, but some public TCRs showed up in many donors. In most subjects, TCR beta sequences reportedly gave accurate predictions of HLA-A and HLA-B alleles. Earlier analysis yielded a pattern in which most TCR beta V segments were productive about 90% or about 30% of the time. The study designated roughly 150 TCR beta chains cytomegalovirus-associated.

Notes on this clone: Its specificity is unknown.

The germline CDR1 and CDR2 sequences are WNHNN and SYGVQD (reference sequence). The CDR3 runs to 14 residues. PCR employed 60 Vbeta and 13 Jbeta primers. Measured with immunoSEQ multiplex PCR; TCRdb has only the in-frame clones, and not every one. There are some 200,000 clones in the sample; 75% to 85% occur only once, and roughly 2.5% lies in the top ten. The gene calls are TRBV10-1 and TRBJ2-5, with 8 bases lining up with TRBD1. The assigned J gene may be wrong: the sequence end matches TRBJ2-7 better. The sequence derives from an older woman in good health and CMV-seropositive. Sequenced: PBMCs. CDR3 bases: TGCGCCAGCAGCCAACCGGGACAGGATTACGAGCAGTACTTC. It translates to CASSQPGQDYEQYF.